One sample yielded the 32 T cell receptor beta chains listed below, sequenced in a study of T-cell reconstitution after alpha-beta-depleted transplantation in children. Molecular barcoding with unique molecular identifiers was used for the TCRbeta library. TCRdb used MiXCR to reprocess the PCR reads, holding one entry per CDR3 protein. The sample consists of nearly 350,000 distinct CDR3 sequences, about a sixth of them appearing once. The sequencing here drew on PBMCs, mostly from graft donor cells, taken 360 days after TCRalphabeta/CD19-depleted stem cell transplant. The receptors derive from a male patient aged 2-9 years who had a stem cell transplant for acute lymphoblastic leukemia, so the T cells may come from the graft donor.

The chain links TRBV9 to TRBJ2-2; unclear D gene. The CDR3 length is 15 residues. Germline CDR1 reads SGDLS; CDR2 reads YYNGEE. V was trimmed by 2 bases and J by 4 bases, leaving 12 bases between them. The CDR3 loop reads CASSVPSLGTGELFF. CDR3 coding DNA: TGTGCCAGCAGCGTCCCCAGCCTGGGCACCGGGGAGCTGTTTTTT. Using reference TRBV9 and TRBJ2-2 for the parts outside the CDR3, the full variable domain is DSGVTQTPKHLITATGQRVTLRCSPRSGDLSVYWYQQSLDQGLQFLIQYYNGEERAKGNILERFSAQQFPDLHSELNLSSLELGDSALYFCASSVPSLGTGELFFGEGSRLTVL.

The CDR3 region is CASSFRVGSEETQYF. CDR3 nucleotide sequence: TGTGCCAGCAGCTTCCGGGTAGGGAGCGAAGAGACCCAGTACTTC. The rearrangement links TRBV7-9 to TRBJ2-5; D is perhaps TRBD2 (5 bases). The CDR3 is made up of 15 amino acids. Trimming removed 3 bases from V and 3 bases from J, with 14 bases in between. The germline CDR1 and CDR2 sequences are SEHNR and FQNEAQ (reference sequence).

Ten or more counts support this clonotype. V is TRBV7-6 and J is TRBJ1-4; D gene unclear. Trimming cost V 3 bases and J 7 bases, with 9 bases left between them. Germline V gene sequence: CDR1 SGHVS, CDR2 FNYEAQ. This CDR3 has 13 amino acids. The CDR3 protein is CASSLTLGEKLFF. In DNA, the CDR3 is TGTGCCAGCAGCTTGACGTTGGGTGAAAAACTGTTTTTT.

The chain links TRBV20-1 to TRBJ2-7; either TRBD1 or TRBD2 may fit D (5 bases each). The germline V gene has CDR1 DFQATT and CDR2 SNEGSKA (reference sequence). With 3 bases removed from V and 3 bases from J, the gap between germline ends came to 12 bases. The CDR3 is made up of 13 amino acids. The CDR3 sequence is CSASPRDDYEQYF. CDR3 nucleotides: TGCAGTGCTAGTCCCAGGGACGACTACGAGCAGTACTTC.

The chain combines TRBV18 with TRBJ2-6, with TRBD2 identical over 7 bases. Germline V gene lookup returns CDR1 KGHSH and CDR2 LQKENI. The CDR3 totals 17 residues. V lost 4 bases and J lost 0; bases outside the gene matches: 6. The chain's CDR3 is CASSQRDPFSGANVLTF. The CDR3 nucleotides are TGTGCCAGCTCACAGCGGGACCCCTTCTCTGGGGCCAACGTCCTGACTTTC.

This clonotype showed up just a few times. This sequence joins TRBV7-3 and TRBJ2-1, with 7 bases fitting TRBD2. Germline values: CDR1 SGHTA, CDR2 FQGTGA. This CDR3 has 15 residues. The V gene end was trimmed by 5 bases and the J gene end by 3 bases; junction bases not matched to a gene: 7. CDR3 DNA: TGTGCCAGCAGCCTCGGACTAGGATACTACAATGAGCAGTTCTTC. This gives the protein CASSLGLGYYNEQFF.

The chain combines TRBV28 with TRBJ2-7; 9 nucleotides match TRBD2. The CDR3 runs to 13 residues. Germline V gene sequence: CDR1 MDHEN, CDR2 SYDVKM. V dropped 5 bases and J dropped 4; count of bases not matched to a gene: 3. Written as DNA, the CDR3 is TGTGCCAGCAGTGGCGGGGGGGAATACGAGCAGTACTTC. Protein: CASSGGGEYEQYF. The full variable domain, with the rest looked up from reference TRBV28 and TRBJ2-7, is DVKVTQSSRYLVKRTGEKVFLECVQDMDHENMFWYRQDPGLGLRLIYFSYDVKMKEKGDIPEGYSVSREKKERFSLILESASTNQTSMYLCASSGGGEYEQYFGPGTRLTVT.

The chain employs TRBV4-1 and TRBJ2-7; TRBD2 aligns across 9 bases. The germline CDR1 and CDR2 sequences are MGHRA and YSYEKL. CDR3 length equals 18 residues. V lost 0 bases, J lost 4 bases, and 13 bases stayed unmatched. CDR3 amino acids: CASSQEALAGSGLYEQYF. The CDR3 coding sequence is TGCGCCAGCAGCCAAGAGGCCCTAGCGGGAAGCGGTTTGTACGAGCAGTACTTC.

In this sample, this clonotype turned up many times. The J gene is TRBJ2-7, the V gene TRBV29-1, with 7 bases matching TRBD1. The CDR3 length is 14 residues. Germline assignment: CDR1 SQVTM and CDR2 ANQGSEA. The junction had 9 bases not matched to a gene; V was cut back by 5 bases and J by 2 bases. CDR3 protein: CSVRSSGGPYEQYF. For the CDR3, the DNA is TGCAGCGTTAGGTCCTCAGGGGGACCCTACGAGCAGTACTTC.

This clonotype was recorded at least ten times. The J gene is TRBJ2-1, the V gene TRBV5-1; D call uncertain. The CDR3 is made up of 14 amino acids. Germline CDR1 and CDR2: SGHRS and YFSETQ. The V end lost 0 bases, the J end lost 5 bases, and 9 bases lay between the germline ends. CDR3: CASSLGPGHNEQFF. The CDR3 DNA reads TGCGCCAGCAGCTTGGGGCCCGGGCACAATGAGCAGTTCTTC.

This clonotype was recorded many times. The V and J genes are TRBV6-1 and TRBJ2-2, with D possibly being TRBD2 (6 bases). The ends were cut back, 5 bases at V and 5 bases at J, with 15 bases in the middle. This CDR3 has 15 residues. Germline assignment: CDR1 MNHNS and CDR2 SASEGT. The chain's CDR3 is CASSPGTRLTGELFF. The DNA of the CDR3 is TGTGCCAGCAGTCCAGGGACTCGTTTGACCGGGGAGCTGTTTTTT.

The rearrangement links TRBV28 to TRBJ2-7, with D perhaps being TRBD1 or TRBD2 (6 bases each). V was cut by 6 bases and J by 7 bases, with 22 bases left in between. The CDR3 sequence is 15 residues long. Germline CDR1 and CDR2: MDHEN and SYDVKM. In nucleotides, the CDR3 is TGTGCCAGCAGCCCCCAGGTCTGGGGGGCTGGGGAGCAGTACTTC. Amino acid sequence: CASSPQVWGAGEQYF.

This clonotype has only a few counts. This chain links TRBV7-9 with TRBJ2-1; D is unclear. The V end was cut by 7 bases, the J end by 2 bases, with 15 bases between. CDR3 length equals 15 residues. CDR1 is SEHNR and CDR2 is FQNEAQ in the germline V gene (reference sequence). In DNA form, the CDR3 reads TGTGCCAGCACCAAGAACAGCAATCCCTACAATGAGCAGTTCTTC. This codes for CASTKNSNPYNEQFF.

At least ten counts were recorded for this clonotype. The CDR3 sequence is CASSLELAGVGEQFF. CDR3 coding DNA: TGTGCCAGCAGTTTAGAACTAGCGGGAGTCGGTGAGCAGTTCTTC. This rearrangement joins TRBV28 to TRBJ2-1, with 11 bases matching TRBD2. Germline CDR1 and CDR2: MDHEN and SYDVKM. The CDR3 covers 15 residues. Trimming at V came to 2 bases and at J to 9 bases, leaving 6 bases not matched to a gene.

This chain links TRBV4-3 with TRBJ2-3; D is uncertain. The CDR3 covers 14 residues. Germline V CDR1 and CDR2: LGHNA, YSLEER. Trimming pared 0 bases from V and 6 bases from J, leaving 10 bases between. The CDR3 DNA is TGCGCCAGCAGCCAAGAGGCATCTCGGGATACGCAGTATTTT. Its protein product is CASSQEASRDTQYF.

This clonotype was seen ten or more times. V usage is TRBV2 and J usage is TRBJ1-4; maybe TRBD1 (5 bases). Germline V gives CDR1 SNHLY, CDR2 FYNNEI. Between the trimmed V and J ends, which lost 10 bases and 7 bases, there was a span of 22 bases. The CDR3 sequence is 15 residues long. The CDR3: CATILSGVWGEKLFF. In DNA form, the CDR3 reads TGTGCCACCATACTCTCGGGGGTATGGGGTGAAAAACTGTTTTTT.

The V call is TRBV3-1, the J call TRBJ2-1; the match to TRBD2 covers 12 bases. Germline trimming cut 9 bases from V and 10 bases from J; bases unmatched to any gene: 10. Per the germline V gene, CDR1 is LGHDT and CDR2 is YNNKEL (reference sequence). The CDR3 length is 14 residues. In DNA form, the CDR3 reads TGTGCCAGTAGTCTAGCGGGAGGGCCGGGGGAGCAGTTCTTC. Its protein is CASSLAGGPGEQFF.

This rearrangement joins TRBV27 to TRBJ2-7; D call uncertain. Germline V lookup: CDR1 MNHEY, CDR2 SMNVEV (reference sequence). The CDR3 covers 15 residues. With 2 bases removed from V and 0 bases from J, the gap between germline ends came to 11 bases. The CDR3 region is CASSLRPAASYEQYF. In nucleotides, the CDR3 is TGTGCCAGCAGTTTAAGACCTGCCGCCTCCTACGAGCAGTACTTC.

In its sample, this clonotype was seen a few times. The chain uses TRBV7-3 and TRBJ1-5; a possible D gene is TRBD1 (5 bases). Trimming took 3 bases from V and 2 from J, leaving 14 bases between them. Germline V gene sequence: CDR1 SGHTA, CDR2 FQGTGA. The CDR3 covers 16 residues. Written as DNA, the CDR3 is TGTGCCAGCAGCTTGCCCTCGACAGACCGCAATCAGCCCCAGCATTTT. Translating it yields CASSLPSTDRNQPQHF.

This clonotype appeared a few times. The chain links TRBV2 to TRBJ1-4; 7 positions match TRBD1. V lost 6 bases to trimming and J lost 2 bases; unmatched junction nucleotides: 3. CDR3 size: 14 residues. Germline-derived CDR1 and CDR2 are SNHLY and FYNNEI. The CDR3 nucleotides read TGTGCCAGCAGGGCACAGGGGACTAATGAAAAACTGTTTTTT. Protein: CASRAQGTNEKLFF.

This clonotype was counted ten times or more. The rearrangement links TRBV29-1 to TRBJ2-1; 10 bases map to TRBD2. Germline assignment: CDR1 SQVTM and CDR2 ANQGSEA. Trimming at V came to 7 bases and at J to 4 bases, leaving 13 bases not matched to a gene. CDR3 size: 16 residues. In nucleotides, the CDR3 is TGCAGCGCCGGAGGTAGTGAGACTAGCGGGTACAATGAGCAGTTCTTC. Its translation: CSAGGSETSGYNEQFF.

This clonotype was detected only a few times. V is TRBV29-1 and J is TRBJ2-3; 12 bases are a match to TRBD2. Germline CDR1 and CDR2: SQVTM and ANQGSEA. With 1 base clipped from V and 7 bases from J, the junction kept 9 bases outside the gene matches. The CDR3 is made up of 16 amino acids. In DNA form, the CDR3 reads TGCAGCGTTGAAGGGCTAGCGGGAGGGTCTCGGTATACGCAGTATTTT. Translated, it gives CSVEGLAGGSRYTQYF.

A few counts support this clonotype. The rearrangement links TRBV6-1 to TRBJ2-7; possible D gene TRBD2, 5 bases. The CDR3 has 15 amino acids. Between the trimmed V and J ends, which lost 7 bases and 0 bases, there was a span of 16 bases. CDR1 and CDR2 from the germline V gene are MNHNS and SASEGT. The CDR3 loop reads CASKLGPRGSYEQYF. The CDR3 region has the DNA TGTGCCAGCAAGCTAGGACCCCGGGGCTCCTACGAGCAGTACTTC.

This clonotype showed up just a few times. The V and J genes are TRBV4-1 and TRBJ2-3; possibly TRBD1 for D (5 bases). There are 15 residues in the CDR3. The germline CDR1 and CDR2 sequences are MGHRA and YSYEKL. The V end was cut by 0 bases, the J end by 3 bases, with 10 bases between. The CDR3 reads CASSQDLQGTDTQYF. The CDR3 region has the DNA TGCGCCAGCAGCCAAGATCTCCAGGGAACAGATACGCAGTATTTT.

CDR3 sequence reads: CASSFSGQAYEQYF. The CDR3 nucleotides are TGCGCCAGCAGTTTTTCGGGACAGGCGTACGAGCAGTACTTC. The gene calls are TRBV5-1 and TRBJ2-7, with 8 bases matching TRBD1. The V segment lost 5 bases and the J segment 4 bases; nucleotides outside the gene matches: 8. The CDR3 is made up of 14 amino acids. CDR1 SGHRS and CDR2 YFSETQ come from the germline V gene.

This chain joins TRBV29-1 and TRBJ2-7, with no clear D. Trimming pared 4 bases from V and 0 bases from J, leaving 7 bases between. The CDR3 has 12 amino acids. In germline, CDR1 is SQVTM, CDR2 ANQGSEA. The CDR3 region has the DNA TGCAGCGTTGGGGCATACTCCTACGAGCAGTACTTC. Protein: CSVGAYSYEQYF.

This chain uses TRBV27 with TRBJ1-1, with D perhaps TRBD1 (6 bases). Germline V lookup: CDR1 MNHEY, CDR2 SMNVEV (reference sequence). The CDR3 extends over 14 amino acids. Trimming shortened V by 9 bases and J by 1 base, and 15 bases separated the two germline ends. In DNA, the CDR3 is TGTGCCAGTCAGACAGGCCAAGGGAACACTGAAGCTTTCTTT. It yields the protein CASQTGQGNTEAFF.

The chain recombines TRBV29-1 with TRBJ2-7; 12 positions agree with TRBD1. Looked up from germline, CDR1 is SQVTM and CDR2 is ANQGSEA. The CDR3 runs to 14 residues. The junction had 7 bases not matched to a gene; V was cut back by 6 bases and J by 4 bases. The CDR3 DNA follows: TGCAGCGTCTTGAGGGGACAGGGGGCTTACGAGCAGTACTTC. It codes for CSVLRGQGAYEQYF.

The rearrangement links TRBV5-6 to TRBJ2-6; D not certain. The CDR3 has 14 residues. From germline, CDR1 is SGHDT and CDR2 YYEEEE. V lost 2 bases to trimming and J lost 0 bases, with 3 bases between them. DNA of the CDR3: TGTGCCAGCAGCTTCGGCTCTGGGGCCAACGTCCTGACTTTC. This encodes CASSFGSGANVLTF.

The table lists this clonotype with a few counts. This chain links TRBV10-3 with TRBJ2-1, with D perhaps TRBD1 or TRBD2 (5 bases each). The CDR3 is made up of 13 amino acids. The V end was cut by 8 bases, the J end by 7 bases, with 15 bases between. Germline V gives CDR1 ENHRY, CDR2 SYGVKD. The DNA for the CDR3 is TGTGCCATCCAGGGAGCTAGTCGGAATGAGCAGTTCTTC. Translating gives CAIQGASRNEQFF.

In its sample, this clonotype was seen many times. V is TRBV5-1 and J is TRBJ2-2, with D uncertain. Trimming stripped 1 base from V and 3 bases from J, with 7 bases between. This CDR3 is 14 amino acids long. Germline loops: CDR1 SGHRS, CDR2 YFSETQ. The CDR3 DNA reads TGCGCCAGCAGCTTGTCTGGACACACCGGGGAGCTGTTTTTT. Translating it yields CASSLSGHTGELFF.

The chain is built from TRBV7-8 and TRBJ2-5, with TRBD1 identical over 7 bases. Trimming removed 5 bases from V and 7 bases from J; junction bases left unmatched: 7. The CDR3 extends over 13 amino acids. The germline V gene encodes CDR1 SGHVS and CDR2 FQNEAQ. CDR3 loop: CASSTTGYGTQYF. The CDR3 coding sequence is TGTGCCAGCAGCACGACAGGGTATGGGACCCAGTACTTC.